What follows are 30 T cell receptor beta chains derived from one specimen sequenced in a study of OX40 agonist ivuxolimab in advanced cancers. Sequencing was performed with immunoSEQ multiplex PCR; in TCRdb, only in-frame clones are kept and a portion is missing. The sample shows tens of thousands of clones, about 88% of them seen only once. Source: CD4+ or CD8+ T cells sorted from blood, taken in a trial of the OX40 agonist ivuxolimab. Receptors were obtained from an adult with an advanced solid tumor such as melanoma, head and neck, liver or kidney cancer.

The J gene is TRBJ1-5, the V gene TRBV19; 9 bases line up with TRBD1. Germline loops: CDR1 LNHDA, CDR2 SQIVND (reference sequence). V gave up 7 bases and J gave up 4 bases; unmatched junction bases: 5. The CDR3 length is 14 residues. CDR3: CASTWGTGNQPQHF. In DNA form, the CDR3 reads TGTGCCAGTACTTGGGGGACAGGGAATCAGCCCCAGCATTTT.

The chain is built from TRBV27 and TRBJ1-6; no clear D gene. The CDR3 loop spans 14 amino acids. Per the germline V gene, CDR1 is MNHEY and CDR2 is SMNVEV (reference sequence). The V and J ends lost 3 bases and 9 bases respectively, with 12 bases between them. The CDR3 nucleotides are TGTGCCAGCAGTTTTGGAGGGTATGGTTCACCCCTCCACTTT. Its translation is CASSFGGYGSPLHF.

The CDR3 DNA is TGTGCCAACAAGGTACTAGCGGGGGTGCCAGGGGAGCTGTTTTTT. Amino acid sequence: CANKVLAGVPGELFF. The rearrangement uses TRBV6-5 and TRBJ2-2; TRBD2 matches 11 bases. Trimming at V came to 10 bases and at J to 8 bases, leaving 12 bases not matched to a gene. The CDR3 loop spans 15 amino acids. Germline CDR1 and CDR2: MNHEY and SVGAGI.

As for this clone: At one boundary the junction diverges from the germline segment, which might be a read error. The chain carries TRBV6-1 and TRBJ2-7; perhaps TRBD1 as D (5 bases). Germline V gives CDR1 MNHNS, CDR2 SASEGT. This CDR3 has 11 amino acids. CDR3 region: CASSVGHEQHF. The CDR3 bases are TGTGCCAGCAGTGTGGGGCACGAGCAGCACTTC.

A few counts support this clone. The V and J genes are TRBV28 and TRBJ2-3; 15 bases match TRBD2. Germline lookup yields CDR1 MDHEN and CDR2 SYDVKM. With V trimmed by 6 bases and J by 3 bases, 16 bases remained unmatched. This CDR3 has 20 amino acids. CDR3 in amino acids: CASSHPRTSGGEKRTDTQYF. The CDR3 DNA reads as TGTGCCAGCAGCCACCCTCGGACTAGCGGGGGGGAAAAACGGACAGATACGCAGTATTTT. The full variable domain, in which reference TRBV28 and TRBJ2-3 provide the parts outside the CDR3, is DVKVTQSSRYLVKRTGEKVFLECVQDMDHENMFWYRQDPGLGLRLIYFSYDVKMKEKGDIPEGYSVSREKKERFSLILESASTNQTSMYLCASSHPRTSGGEKRTDTQYFGPGTRLTVL.

V gene TRBV4-2 combines with J gene TRBJ2-5; 9 nucleotides match TRBD2. The junction had 9 bases not matched to a gene; V was cut back by 0 bases and J by 4 bases. The CDR3 is 17 amino acids. Germline V lookup: CDR1 LGHNA, CDR2 YNFKEQ. Here the CDR3 DNA reads TGTGCCAGCAGCCAAGAAAGGTTGCGGGGGGGCGGAGAGACCCAGTACTTC. This translates into CASSQERLRGGGETQYF.

A remark on this clone: One end of the junction fails to match germline, which may point to a read error. The chain carries TRBV2 and TRBJ1-2; no clear D gene. Per the germline V gene, CDR1 is SNHLY and CDR2 is FYNNEI. The CDR3 sequence is 16 residues long. The CDR3 region has the DNA TGTGCCAGCAGCGAAGTACAGAGGGCGAGAGGGTATGGCTACACCTTC. This codes for CASSEVQRARGYGYTF.

The J gene is TRBJ2-7, the V gene TRBV19; D may be TRBD1 (6 bases). Trimming removed 8 bases from V and 2 bases from J, with 13 bases in between. This CDR3 comprises 13 residues. Looked up from germline, CDR1 is LNHDA and CDR2 is SQIVND (reference sequence). Written as DNA, the CDR3 is TGTGCCAGTTCGGAACAGGGCCCCTACGAGCAGTACTTC. It yields the protein CASSEQGPYEQYF. Based on the CDR3 plus reference TRBV19 and TRBJ2-7, the full variable domain is DGGITQSPKYLFRKEGQNVTLSCEQNLNHDAMYWYRQDPGQGLRLIYYSQIVNDFQKGDIAEGYSVSREKKESFPLTVTSAQKNPTAFYLCASSEQGPYEQYFGPGTRLTVT.

The chain carries TRBV27 and TRBJ1-6; D unresolved. Trimming took 5 bases from V and 0 from J, leaving 5 bases between them. Germline V gives CDR1 MNHEY, CDR2 SMNVEV (reference sequence). This CDR3 contains 14 residues. The CDR3 reads CASSPSSYNSPLHF. CDR3 nucleotides: TGTGCCAGCAGTCCGAGCTCCTATAATTCACCCCTCCACTTT.

The sample holds one count of this clone. The chain has TRBV27 and TRBJ1-2, with D perhaps matching TRBD1 (6 bases). V shed 4 bases and J shed 6 bases, with 6 bases lying between them. The CDR3 covers 11 residues. Germline V lookup: CDR1 MNHEY, CDR2 SMNVEV (reference sequence). The CDR3 nucleotides read TGTGCCAGCAGTTCAGGGGATGGCTACACCTTC. Amino acids: CASSSGDGYTF.

The V call is TRBV7-6, the J call TRBJ1-5, with D unclear. CDR1 SGHVS and CDR2 FNYEAQ come from the germline V gene. V gave up 4 bases and J gave up 7 bases, with 17 bases separating them. The CDR3 is made up of 15 amino acids. CDR3 DNA: TGTGCCAGCAGCTCGGGCCCAGGAGGAGGGCAGCCCCAGCATTTT. Amino acid sequence: CASSSGPGGGQPQHF. Filled out from reference TRBV7-6 and TRBJ1-5, the complete variable domain reads GAGVSQSPRYKVTKRGQDVALRCDPISGHVSLYWYRQALGQGPEFLTYFNYEAQQDKSGLPNDRFSAERPEGSISTLTIQRTEQRDSAMYRCASSSGPGGGQPQHFGDGTRLSIL.

This clone was recorded once. This chain connects TRBV6-5 to TRBJ1-2; D is possibly TRBD1 (5 bases). The CDR3 sequence is 13 residues long. Germline V gives CDR1 MNHEY, CDR2 SVGAGI. Trimming left V 7 bases short and J 2 bases short, with 11 bases between. The chain's CDR3 is CASTKGVNYGYTF. As DNA, the CDR3 is TGTGCCAGCACGAAAGGGGTCAACTATGGCTACACCTTC.

This clone was seen just once. This chain connects TRBV29-1 to TRBJ1-2; a possible D gene is TRBD1 (5 bases). The CDR3 is 9 amino acids. Germline loops: CDR1 SQVTM, CDR2 ANQGSEA. The CDR3 DNA reads TGCACCGGGGGGGATGGCTACACCTTC. Its protein is CTGGDGYTF.

The chain joins TRBV11-3 to TRBJ2-7; 11 nucleotides line up with TRBD2. The CDR3 contains 15 residues. Trimming at V came to 4 bases and at J to 3 bases, leaving 5 bases not matched to a gene. From germline, CDR1 is SGHNT and CDR2 YENEEA. The CDR3 loop reads CASSSLAGGFYEQYF. CDR3 DNA sequence: TGTGCCAGCAGCTCCCTAGCGGGAGGTTTCTACGAGCAGTACTTC.

The chain links TRBV6-5 to TRBJ2-2; TRBD2 matches 10 bases. The CDR3 totals 16 residues. Germline lookup yields CDR1 MNHEY and CDR2 SVGAGI. J was trimmed by 8 bases and V by 2 bases; bases with no gene match: 8. The CDR3 here is CASSYGPSGSWGELFF. In DNA, the CDR3 is TGTGCCAGCAGTTACGGCCCTAGCGGGAGTTGGGGGGAGCTGTTTTTT.

The chain couples TRBV7-9 to TRBJ2-7, with 10 bases aligning to TRBD2. This CDR3 contains 17 residues. With V trimmed by 4 bases and J by 5 bases, 14 bases remained unmatched. CDR1 and CDR2 from the germline V gene are SEHNR and FQNEAQ (reference sequence). The CDR3 nucleotides are TGTGCCAGCAGCTCAGCCCCCCTTGCTAGCGGGGGTCACGAGCAGTACTTC. Encoded protein: CASSSAPLASGGHEQYF.

This sequence joins TRBV9 and TRBJ1-2, with D possibly being TRBD1 (5 bases). The length of the CDR3 is 13 residues. Deletions cut 0 bases from V and 7 bases from J, with 10 bases between. CDR1 and CDR2 from the germline V gene are SGDLS and YYNGEE. The CDR3 loop is CASSVVEGSGYTF. The CDR3 DNA is TGTGCCAGCAGCGTAGTGGAGGGGTCTGGCTACACCTTC.

V gene TRBV13 combines with J gene TRBJ2-2; D not resolved. The CDR3 extends over 14 amino acids. The V and J ends lost 5 bases and 1 base respectively, with 8 bases between them. Per the germline V gene, CDR1 is PRHDT and CDR2 is FYEKMQ (reference sequence). This CDR3 reads CASSADQNTGELFF. The CDR3, as DNA: TGTGCCAGCAGCGCCGACCAGAACACCGGGGAGCTGTTTTTT.

The chain couples TRBV25-1 to TRBJ2-5, with a tentative D call TRBD1 (7 bases). Germline assignment: CDR1 MGHDK and CDR2 SYGVNS. There are 15 residues in the CDR3. Trimming took 3 bases from V and 9 from J, leaving 20 bases between them. The CDR3 DNA is TGTGCCAGCAGTGACCCAGGAGGGGGCTCGTTGGCCCAGTACTTC. This encodes CASSDPGGGSLAQYF.

The chain combines TRBV10-1 with TRBJ1-2, with no clear D. V lost 0 bases to trimming and J lost 9 bases, with 11 bases between them. This CDR3 has 13 amino acids. CDR1 WNHNN and CDR2 SYGVQD come from the germline V gene (reference sequence). The CDR3 protein is CASSESGSMSYTF. The CDR3 DNA is TGCGCCAGCAGTGAGTCTGGCAGTATGAGCTACACCTTC.

This clone qualifies as medium-sized (0.01 to 0.1%). The chain recombines TRBV9 with TRBJ2-5; 7 nucleotides align to TRBD2. The length of the CDR3 is 15 residues. Looked up from germline, CDR1 is SGDLS and CDR2 is YYNGEE. The V gene end was trimmed by 3 bases and the J gene end by 3 bases; junction bases not matched to a gene: 8. DNA of the CDR3: TGTGCCAGCAGCGACCCCCTAGCGGCCAAAGAGACCCAGTACTTC. Translating it yields CASSDPLAAKETQYF.

The gene calls are TRBV2 and TRBJ2-4; TRBD2 matches at 14 bases. The V segment lost 3 bases and the J segment 0 bases; nucleotides outside the gene matches: 13. Germline V gene data show CDR1 as SNHLY and CDR2 as FYNNEI. The CDR3 extends over 21 amino acids. This chain's CDR3 is CASSEGPTGTSGGLAKNIQYF. The CDR3 coding sequence is TGTGCCAGCAGTGAGGGGCCCACCGGGACTAGCGGGGGCTTAGCCAAAAACATTCAGTACTTC.

The chain combines TRBV6-1 with TRBJ1-2, with TRBD1 matching over 7 bases. Germline-derived CDR1 and CDR2 are MNHNS and SASEGT. This CDR3 has 15 residues. J lost 2 bases, V lost 6 bases, and 9 bases had no gene match. CDR3 protein: CASRDTGVSNYGYTF. DNA of the CDR3: TGTGCCAGCAGGGATACAGGGGTATCGAACTATGGCTACACCTTC.

V is TRBV7-2 and J is TRBJ2-7; possibly TRBD2 for D (5 bases). Germline loops: CDR1 SGHTA, CDR2 FQGNSA. V lost 5 bases and J 4 bases, leaving 6 bases between the germline ends. This CDR3 has 11 residues. Here the CDR3 DNA reads TGTGCCAGCAGCGACTATTACGAGCAGTACTTC. It translates to CASSDYYEQYF.

This sequence joins TRBV6-5 and TRBJ2-7; possibly TRBD1 for D (5 bases). CDR1 MNHEY and CDR2 SVGAGI come from the germline V gene. The CDR3 is made up of 14 amino acids. The V gene lost 0 bases and the J gene lost 2 bases, with 8 bases spanning the gap. Here the CDR3 reads CASSYSLGAYEQYF. As DNA, the CDR3 is TGTGCCAGCAGTTACTCGCTAGGGGCCTACGAGCAGTACTTC.

The CDR3 DNA sequence: TGTGCCAGCAGCCAACGGGGGGTAGCAGCCCACGAGCAGTACTTC. Encoded protein: CASSQRGVAAHEQYF. V is TRBV13 and J is TRBJ2-7; 7 bases map to TRBD2. From germline, CDR1 is PRHDT and CDR2 FYEKMQ (reference sequence). CDR3 length equals 15 residues. V gave up 5 bases and J gave up 5 bases; unmatched junction bases: 12. Supplemented by reference TRBV13 and TRBJ2-7, the full variable domain reads AAGVIQSPRHLIKEKRETATLKCYPIPRHDTVYWYQQGPGQDPQFLISFYEKMQSDKGSIPDRFSAQQFSDYHSELNMSSLELGDSALYFCASSQRGVAAHEQYFGPGTRLTVT.

The chain recombines TRBV6-5 with TRBJ1-2, with 9 nucleotides matching TRBD1. The CDR3 is 15 residues long. In germline, CDR1 is MNHEY, CDR2 SVGAGI. J was trimmed by 3 bases and V by 6 bases; bases with no gene match: 8. The CDR3, as DNA: TGTGCCAGCAGACTAGGACAGGGGTTAGACTATGGCTACACCTTC. Amino acid sequence: CASRLGQGLDYGYTF.

This sequence joins TRBV5-6 and TRBJ2-5; D is uncertain. The J call may be in error: the DNA end matches TRBJ2-7 better. Per germline, CDR1 SGHDT and CDR2 YYEEEE. The CDR3 is 13 residues long. The CDR3 coding sequence is TGTGCCAGCAGCTTGGGGCAGACGGGCGAGCAGTACTTC. The encoded protein is CASSLGQTGEQYF.

The chain carries TRBV5-8 and TRBJ2-2, with TRBD1 identical over 7 bases. The germline V gene encodes CDR1 SGHTS and CDR2 YDEGEE. With V trimmed by 5 bases and J by 3 bases, 7 bases remained unmatched. The CDR3 length is 15 residues. CDR3 coding DNA: TGTGCCAGCAGGGACGACAGGGCCGACACCGGGGAGCTGTTTTTT. Protein product: CASRDDRADTGELFF. The full variable domain, its missing parts supplied by reference TRBV5-8 and TRBJ2-2, is EAGVTQSPTHLIKTRGQQATLRCSPISGHTSVYWYQQALGLGLQFLLWYDEGEERNRGNFPPRFSGRQFPNYSSELNVNALELEDSALYLCASRDDRADTGELFFGEGSRLTVL.

The chain uses TRBV6-5 and TRBJ1-4, with TRBD1 matching over 9 bases. Germline V gene sequence: CDR1 MNHEY, CDR2 SVGAGI. V lost 5 bases to trimming and J lost 6 bases; unmatched junction nucleotides: 4. The CDR3 extends over 14 amino acids. Here the CDR3 DNA reads TGTGCCAGCAGTCCCCGGGACAGGGATGAAAAACTGTTTTTT. The encoded protein is CASSPRDRDEKLFF.